This is a list of T cell receptor beta chains from one sample in a study of blood T cell repertoires in COVID-19. Assay used: immunoSEQ multiplex PCR; TCRdb lists only in-frame clones, some missing. Of about 180,000 clones in the sample, around 85% are singletons; the top ten hold about 6.3%. Sequencing was done on a sample of PBMCs or T cells enriched from blood (not recorded which). These TCRs come from a man aged 40-50 years who had recovered from COVID-19. The CDR3 runs from the conserved cysteine through the conserved F or W. Each record gives: J gene, V gene, CDR3 protein.

J gene: TRBJ2-6; V gene: TRBV28; CDR3 protein: CASIPGEASSGANVLTF
J gene: TRBJ2-7; V gene: TRBV28; CDR3 protein: CASRGGGQRDLEQYF
J gene: TRBJ2-3; V gene: TRBV5-4; CDR3 protein: CASSFGLATDTQYF
J gene: TRBJ1-1; V gene: TRBV30; CDR3 protein: CAWSQGVVTEAFF
J gene: TRBJ1-1; V gene: TRBV30; CDR3 protein: CAWGNRDTEAFF
J gene: TRBJ2-7; V gene: TRBV30; CDR3 protein: CAWRPTGQIEQYF
J gene: TRBJ1-5; V gene: TRBV6-5; CDR3 protein: CASSSYRGGNQPQHF
J gene: TRBJ2-7; V gene: TRBV25-1; CDR3 protein: CASSEAGTQYF
J gene: TRBJ1-2; V gene: TRBV7-8; CDR3 protein: CASSPEERNGYTF
J gene: TRBJ1-1; V gene: TRBV7-9; CDR3 protein: CASSLSGQGDAEAFF
J gene: TRBJ1-5; V gene: TRBV2; CDR3 protein: CASRWDRGHNQPQHF
J gene: TRBJ2-7; V gene: TRBV5-1; CDR3 protein: CASSVAKGSYEQYF
J gene: TRBJ1-4; V gene: TRBV7-9; CDR3 protein: CASSSRQNFNEKLFF
J gene: TRBJ1-1; V gene: TRBV2; CDR3 protein: CASSESPRLTEAFF
J gene: TRBJ1-1; V gene: TRBV29-1; CDR3 protein: CSVELLELNTEAFF
J gene: TRBJ2-1; V gene: TRBV29-1; CDR3 protein: CSVLGGRSYNEQFF
J gene: TRBJ1-2; V gene: TRBV9; CDR3 protein: CASSDSTGSKGGYTF
J gene: TRBJ1-5; V gene: TRBV27; CDR3 protein: CASSTRQGNQPQHF
J gene: TRBJ1-2; V gene: TRBV27; CDR3 protein: CASSLDRRNYGYTF
J gene: TRBJ2-7; V gene: TRBV14; CDR3 protein: CASSQLTSGGARLNEQYF
J gene: TRBJ2-5; V gene: TRBV28; CDR3 protein: CASREQGATGETQYF
J gene: TRBJ1-2; V gene: TRBV9; CDR3 protein: CASSVGAPYGYTF
J gene: TRBJ1-5; V gene: TRBV28; CDR3 protein: CASSLGGAAQPQHF
J gene: TRBJ1-5; V gene: TRBV2; CDR3 protein: CASSEAQWNQPQHF
J gene: TRBJ2-4; V gene: TRBV3-1/TRBV3-2; CDR3 protein: CASSQVLAAKNIQYF
J gene: TRBJ2-7; V gene: TRBV6-5; CDR3 protein: CASSHGLAVSYEQYF
J gene: TRBJ1-3; V gene: TRBV12-3/TRBV12-4; CDR3 protein: CASSFRQLNTIYF